The 29 T cell receptor beta chains presented below share a single source sample, sequenced in a study of shared clonotypes between healthy human individuals (TCRdb year 2020). Libraries came from the immunoSEQ multiplex PCR assay. TCRdb took over this immuneACCESS table, retaining in-frame rearrangements with V and J assigned. Such tables are incomplete; in checked studies, under half of the missing clones stem from an unresolved V gene, and the remainder is unexplained. For this sample there are roughly 380,000 clones; roughly 96% appear just once. Clones ranked in the top ten supply approximately 0.32% of the sample. Source material: memory CD8+ T cells sorted from blood. The cell subset or site tag for this specimen amounts to: CD45RO+ cells pooled with CCR7-negative TemRA cells. All receptors derive from a man aged 25 to 40 in good health.

This rearrangement joins TRBV15 to TRBJ1-3, with D uncertain. The CDR3 is 14 residues long. The germline V gene has CDR1 LNHNV and CDR2 YYDKDF (reference sequence). V was shortened by 0 bases and J by 4 bases, with 7 bases between the two germline ends. The CDR3 sequence is CATSRDRQGNTIYF. Here the CDR3 DNA reads TGTGCCACCAGCAGAGATAGGCAAGGAAACACCATATATTTT. Looking up the rest from reference TRBV15 and TRBJ1-3 gives the full variable domain: DAMVIQNPRYQVTQFGKPVTLSCSQTLNHNVMYWYQQKSSQAPKLLFHYYDKDFNNEADTPDNFQSRRPNTSFCFLDIRSPGLGDTAMYLCATSRDRQGNTIYFGEGSWLTVV.

This clone was observed once. This chain connects TRBV7-8 to TRBJ2-7; 7 nucleotides agree with TRBD2. Per the germline V gene, CDR1 is SGHVS and CDR2 is FQNEAQ. This CDR3 spans 18 amino acids. The J segment lost 0 bases and the V segment lost 2 bases, leaving 13 bases of the junction unmatched. The CDR3 nucleotides read TGTGCCAGCAGCTTACGCGTCGGGAGGTCGTTTGGCTCCTACGAGCAGTACTTC. Translated: CASSLRVGRSFGSYEQYF.

CDR3: CASSLYRALQTGEQFF. DNA of the CDR3: TGTGCCAGCAGTTTATACCGGGCCCTCCAGACGGGTGAGCAGTTCTTC. The rearrangement uses TRBV6-6 and TRBJ2-1; no reliable D call. With 4 bases removed from V and 9 bases from J, the gap between germline ends came to 22 bases. The V gene's germline CDR1 is MNHNY and CDR2 SVGAGI (reference sequence). This CDR3 is 16 amino acids long.

This sequence joins TRBV7-9 and TRBJ1-2, with TRBD1 as a possible D gene (6 bases). V lost 5 bases to trimming and J lost 6 bases, with 16 bases between them. This CDR3 region has 14 residues. Germline values: CDR1 SEHNR, CDR2 FQNEAQ (reference sequence). CDR3 DNA sequence: TGTGCCAGCAGCCCCCGAGGGGGGTGGGATGGCTACACCTTC. Translating it yields CASSPRGGWDGYTF. Together with reference TRBV7-9 and TRBJ1-2, the CDR3 gives the full variable domain: DTGVSQNPRHKITKRGQNVTFRCDPISEHNRLYWYRQTLGQGPEFLTYFQNEAQLEKSRLLSDRFSAERPKGSFSTLEIQRTEQGDSAMYLCASSPRGGWDGYTFGSGTRLTVV.

Worth noting for this clone: The same CDR3 can be traced to other DNA sequences in this sample. The J gene is TRBJ1-1, the V gene TRBV20-1, with D unclear. Trimming removed 1 base from V and 7 bases from J, with 4 bases in between. This CDR3 has 10 amino acids. Germline CDR1 DFQATT, CDR2 SNEGSKA (reference sequence). The CDR3 sequence: CSARGGEAFF. The CDR3 coding sequence is TGCAGTGCTAGAGGGGGTGAAGCTTTCTTT.

The rearrangement uses TRBV19 and TRBJ2-7; D is possibly TRBD2 (6 bases). The CDR3 has 16 residues. Trimming left V 0 bases short and J 2 bases short, with 14 bases between. Germline lookup yields CDR1 LNHDA and CDR2 SQIVND (reference sequence). The CDR3, as DNA: TGTGCCAGTAGTATAGAAGGCGGCGGGACCCCCTACGAGCAGTACTTC. This encodes CASSIEGGGTPYEQYF.

The chain uses TRBV27 and TRBJ2-7, with D possibly matching TRBD2 (7 bases). V was trimmed by 2 bases and J by 2 bases, leaving 19 bases between them. Germline V lookup: CDR1 MNHEY, CDR2 SMNVEV (reference sequence). The CDR3 loop spans 17 amino acids. The CDR3 is CASSLGPAGTRAYEQYF. Written as DNA, the CDR3 is TGTGCCAGCAGTTTAGGCCCAGCGGGGACACGGGCCTACGAGCAGTACTTC.

CDR3 sequence (DNA): TGTGCCAGCAGTAACCCGGAGGCGGACCTCTACAATGAGCAGTTCTTC. Amino acid sequence: CASSNPEADLYNEQFF. The chain links TRBV28 to TRBJ2-1; the D gene is possibly TRBD2 (5 bases). The germline V gene has CDR1 MDHEN and CDR2 SYDVKM. The CDR3 is made up of 16 amino acids. V lost 5 bases to trimming and J lost 3 bases, with 17 bases between them.

The V and J genes are TRBV15 and TRBJ2-7; D possibly corresponds to TRBD2 (7 bases). The CDR3 extends over 14 amino acids. Germline V lookup: CDR1 LNHNV, CDR2 YYDKDF (reference sequence). Trimming took 1 base from V and 3 from J, leaving 10 bases between them. The CDR3 coding sequence is TGTGCCACCAGCAGAGGGGGAGGGGGCTACGAGCAGTACTTC. Amino acid sequence: CATSRGGGGYEQYF.

The chain employs TRBV5-1 and TRBJ2-3; D might be TRBD1 (5 bases). Trimming stripped 1 base from V and 5 bases from J, with 14 bases between. This CDR3 region has 15 residues. Per the germline V gene, CDR1 is SGHRS and CDR2 is YFSETQ. The CDR3 region has the DNA TGCGCCAGCAGCTTGCGGGCAGGGTATAAAGATACGCAGTATTTT. Its protein is CASSLRAGYKDTQYF. Full variable domain (missing parts from reference TRBV5-1 and TRBJ2-3): KAGVTQTPRYLIKTRGQQVTLSCSPISGHRSVSWYQQTPGQGLQFLFEYFSETQRNKGNFPGRFSGRQFSNSRSEMNVSTLELGDSALYLCASSLRAGYKDTQYFGPGTRLTVL.

The chain recombines TRBV2 with TRBJ1-6; 7 nucleotides match TRBD1. Germline V CDR1 and CDR2: SNHLY, FYNNEI. CDR3 length equals 14 residues. After removal of 4 bases from V and 10 bases from J, the junction contained 7 bases not matched to a gene. This CDR3 is CASSVVRGESPLHF. The CDR3 DNA reads as TGTGCCAGCAGTGTGGTCAGGGGGGAGTCACCCCTCCACTTT.

The rearrangement links TRBV7-6 to TRBJ2-3, with 10 bases fitting TRBD2. J lost 5 bases, V lost 5 bases, and 7 bases had no gene match. The CDR3 totals 15 residues. From germline, CDR1 is SGHVS and CDR2 FNYEAQ. The CDR3 here is CASSPLAGVGDTQYF. Here the CDR3 DNA reads TGTGCCAGCAGCCCTCTAGCGGGAGTAGGAGATACGCAGTATTTT.

The chain employs TRBV5-1 and TRBJ1-1, with D hard to call. The CDR3 contains 13 residues. Trimming removed 2 bases at V and 6 bases at J, with 11 bases between. Germline assignment: CDR1 SGHRS and CDR2 YFSETQ. The CDR3 sequence is CASSFQEISEAFF. The CDR3 DNA is TGCGCCAGCAGCTTCCAGGAGATCTCTGAAGCTTTCTTT.

The chain carries TRBV9 and TRBJ2-4, with 8 bases matching TRBD1. With 0 bases clipped from V and 7 bases from J, the junction kept 0 bases outside the gene matches. The length of the CDR3 is 13 residues. Germline V lookup: CDR1 SGDLS, CDR2 YYNGEE. The CDR3 here is CASSVGQGNIQYF. CDR3 sequence (DNA): TGTGCCAGCAGCGTAGGACAGGGGAACATTCAGTACTTC.

The J gene is TRBJ2-3, the V gene TRBV28; no definite D call. Per the germline V gene, CDR1 is MDHEN and CDR2 is SYDVKM. CDR3 size: 14 residues. V lost 6 bases and J 1 base, leaving 11 bases between the germline ends. The CDR3 spells CASSRSARTDTQYF. The CDR3 DNA reads as TGTGCCAGCAGCCGCTCGGCCCGCACAGATACGCAGTATTTT.

This chain connects TRBV28 to TRBJ2-6; D remains unclear. Trimming took off 2 bases at V and 2 bases at J, with 4 bases between the two ends. The germline gives CDR1 MDHEN, CDR2 SYDVKM. There are 14 residues in the CDR3. The CDR3 region has the DNA TGTGCCAGCAGTTTAGGGCCTGGGGCCAACGTCCTGACTTTC. Translation gives CASSLGPGANVLTF.

Remarks on this clone: The same CDR3 is also encoded by other DNA sequences in this sample. J is TRBJ2-7 and V is TRBV4-2; D call uncertain. There are 16 residues in the CDR3. The germline gives CDR1 LGHNA, CDR2 YNFKEQ. Trimming left V 0 bases short and J 4 bases short, with 16 bases between. The CDR3, as DNA: TGTGCCAGCAGCCAAGATACCCGTAAGAGTTGGTACGAGCAGTACTTC. Protein: CASSQDTRKSWYEQYF.

This chain joins TRBV28 and TRBJ1-1, with a weak D call TRBD1 (5 bases). The CDR3 length is 12 residues. V shed 8 bases and J shed 2 bases, with 9 bases lying between them. The germline gives CDR1 MDHEN, CDR2 SYDVKM. The DNA for the CDR3 is TGTGCCAGCCGCCGGGACAACACTGAAGCTTTCTTT. Translating it yields CASRRDNTEAFF.

The chain uses TRBV11-2 and TRBJ1-5; tentative D call: TRBD1 (5 bases). This CDR3 spans 14 amino acids. V was cut by 5 bases and J by 3 bases, with 11 bases left in between. Germline V gene data show CDR1 as SGHAT and CDR2 as FQNNGV. As DNA, the CDR3 is TGTGCCAGCAGCCGGGACGGCATCAATCAGCCCCAGCATTTT. Amino acids: CASSRDGINQPQHF.

The chain carries TRBV7-9 and TRBJ2-5; the match to TRBD1 covers 7 bases. The V gene end was trimmed by 1 base and the J gene end by 0 bases; junction bases not matched to a gene: 2. CDR3 length: 15 residues. The germline gives CDR1 SEHNR, CDR2 FQNEAQ (reference sequence). CDR3 nucleotides: TGTGCCAGCAGCTTAGGGGGGACAGACCAAGAGACCCAGTACTTC. This encodes CASSLGGTDQETQYF.

The gene calls are TRBV6-6 and TRBJ2-2; 8 bases are a match to TRBD2. CDR1 and CDR2 (germline): MNHNY, SVGAGI (reference sequence). Germline trimming cut 6 bases from V and 5 bases from J; bases unmatched to any gene: 5. This CDR3 is built from 14 residues. This chain's CDR3 is CASRGLVETGELFF. The CDR3 DNA follows: TGTGCCAGCAGGGGACTAGTTGAGACCGGGGAGCTGTTTTTT.

This clone is a singleton in its sample. V usage is TRBV7-9 and J usage is TRBJ2-3; 7 nucleotides align to TRBD2. CDR3 size: 16 residues. Germline lookup yields CDR1 SEHNR and CDR2 FQNEAQ (reference sequence). The ends lost 0 bases at V and 4 bases at J; junction bases unmatched: 7. The CDR3 coding sequence is TGTGCCAGCAGCTTAGCGTTGGCGGGAGCTCCAGATACGCAGTATTTT. As protein: CASSLALAGAPDTQYF.

This chain links TRBV27 with TRBJ2-5, with 8 positions matching TRBD2. The ends lost 5 bases at V and 7 bases at J; junction bases unmatched: 6. Germline CDR1 reads MNHEY; CDR2 reads SMNVEV (reference sequence). The CDR3 is 13 amino acids. CDR3 nucleotide sequence: TGTGCCAGCAGTCCCGGGACTAGGGCGACCCAGTACTTC. Protein sequence: CASSPGTRATQYF.

The V and J genes are TRBV5-4 and TRBJ1-1; TRBD1 is a possible D gene (5 bases). This CDR3 region has 15 residues. V was trimmed by 2 bases and J by 5 bases, leaving 16 bases between them. Germline CDR1 and CDR2: SGHNT and YYREEE (reference sequence). The CDR3 spells CASSFYQTARTEAFF. In DNA form, the CDR3 reads TGTGCCAGCAGCTTCTATCAGACAGCCCGAACTGAAGCTTTCTTT.

The genes are TRBV29-1 and TRBJ1-2; D ambiguous. V lost 7 bases, J lost 4 bases, and 13 bases lay in between. The CDR3 totals 12 residues. Germline values: CDR1 SQVTM, CDR2 ANQGSEA. For the CDR3, the DNA is TGCAGCGCCGGAGAGGAAATCTATGGCTACACCTTC. This translates into CSAGEEIYGYTF.

The chain employs TRBV19 and TRBJ2-7, with D uncertain. Germline loops: CDR1 LNHDA, CDR2 SQIVND (reference sequence). V gave up 7 bases and J gave up 0 bases, with 10 bases separating them. The CDR3 is 13 residues long. CDR3 DNA sequence: TGTGCCAGTATGAGGACGGGCTCCTACGAGCAGTACTTC. Residues: CASMRTGSYEQYF.

The chain is built from TRBV6-6 and TRBJ2-7; no firm D call. V lost 2 bases, J lost 2 bases, and 7 bases lay in between. This CDR3 comprises 13 residues. The germline V gene encodes CDR1 MNHNY and CDR2 SVGAGI (reference sequence). The CDR3 loop is CASSYGLAYEQYF. The CDR3 nucleotides read TGTGCCAGCAGTTACGGGCTAGCCTACGAGCAGTACTTC.

This chain connects TRBV7-9 to TRBJ2-3; a weak D match, TRBD2 (5 bases). Looked up from germline, CDR1 is SEHNR and CDR2 is FQNEAQ (reference sequence). This CDR3 spans 16 amino acids. Deletions cut 8 bases from V and 1 base from J, with 19 bases between. CDR3 residues: CASQLRAGRGTDTQYF. The DNA of the CDR3 is TGTGCCAGCCAGCTTAGGGCGGGTAGGGGCACAGATACGCAGTATTTT. Supplemented by reference TRBV7-9 and TRBJ2-3, the full variable domain reads DTGVSQNPRHKITKRGQNVTFRCDPISEHNRLYWYRQTLGQGPEFLTYFQNEAQLEKSRLLSDRFSAERPKGSFSTLEIQRTEQGDSAMYLCASQLRAGRGTDTQYFGPGTRLTVL.

The chain combines TRBV6-1 with TRBJ2-7, with 9 bases that match TRBD1. Germline V CDR1 and CDR2: MNHNS, SASEGT. With V trimmed by 6 bases and J by 3 bases, 6 bases remained unmatched. This CDR3 region has 14 residues. The CDR3 reads CASRTGTGIYEQYF. CDR3 sequence (DNA): TGTGCCAGCAGAACCGGGACAGGGATCTACGAGCAGTACTTC.